The present TCR beta chain was sequenced within a study of T cell responses to AZD1222 COVID-19 vaccine. Regarding the study as a whole: The breadth and depth of Spike-specific TCRs increased once two AZD1222 doses had been given.

This clone occurred a few times. Antigen unknown. The germline CDR1 and CDR2 sequences are MRHNA and SNTAGT. There are 14 residues in the CDR3. Trimming shortened V by 5 bases and J by 0 bases, and 9 bases separated the two germline ends. TCRdb keeps only in-frame clones here, not all; method: immunoSEQ multiplex PCR. The sample includes roughly 200,000 clones, 85% to 95% of them seen just once. The chain combines TRBV6-4 with TRBJ2-3, with D uncertain. This receptor was taken from an adult who received the MenACWY meningococcal vaccine as a control. Sequences were derived from peripheral blood, sampled 28 days after the second dose of the MenACWY control vaccine. The CDR3 spells CASSISHSTDTQYF. The CDR3 nucleotides read TGTGCCAGCAGTATAAGTCATAGCACAGATACGCAGTATTTT.